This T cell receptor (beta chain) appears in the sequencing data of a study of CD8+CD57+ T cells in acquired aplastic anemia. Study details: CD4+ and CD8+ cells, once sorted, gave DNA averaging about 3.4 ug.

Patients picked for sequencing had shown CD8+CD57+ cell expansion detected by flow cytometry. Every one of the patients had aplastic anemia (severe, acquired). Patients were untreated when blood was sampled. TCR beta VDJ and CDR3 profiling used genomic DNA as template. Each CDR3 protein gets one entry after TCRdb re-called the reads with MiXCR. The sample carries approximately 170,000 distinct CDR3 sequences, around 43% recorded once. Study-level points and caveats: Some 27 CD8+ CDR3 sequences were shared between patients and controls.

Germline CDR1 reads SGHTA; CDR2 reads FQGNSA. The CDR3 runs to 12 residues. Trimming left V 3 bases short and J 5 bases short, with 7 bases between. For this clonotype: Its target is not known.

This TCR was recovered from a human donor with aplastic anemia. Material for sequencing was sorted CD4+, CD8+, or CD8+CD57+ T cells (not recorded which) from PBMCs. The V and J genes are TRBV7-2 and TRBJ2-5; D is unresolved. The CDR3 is CASSFGRETQYF. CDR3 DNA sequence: TGTGCCAGCAGCTTCGGAAGGGAGACCCAGTACTTC.